This T cell receptor (beta chain) was sequenced during a study of cytomegalovirus exposure and HLA in healthy donors. Points from the study as a whole: Rarity marked most TCR sequences, yet some public TCRs occurred in many donors. Later analysis demonstrated an association between a missense DCLRE1C variant and TCR beta V- and J-gene trimming.

This CDR3 has 15 amino acids. Germline V CDR1 and CDR2: MNHEY, SVGAGI. PCR used 60 Vbeta primers and 13 Jbeta primers. TCRdb's copy holds only in-frame clones and misses some; the assay was immunoSEQ multiplex PCR. The sample contains 180,000 or so clones, roughly 76% of which appear only once. About this clone: Its antigen is undetermined. Relative to the germline gene, one junction end is altered; a read error may explain this.

V is TRBV6-5 and J is TRBJ1-5; TRBD1 is a possible D gene (5 bases). The source material was PBMCs. The origin of this receptor is a woman aged 18-35 years in good health and CMV-seropositive. The DNA for the CDR3 is TGTGCCAGCAGTGACTCCGGGGGTCGCAATCAGCCCCAGCATTTT. Its translation: CASSDSGGRNQPQHF.